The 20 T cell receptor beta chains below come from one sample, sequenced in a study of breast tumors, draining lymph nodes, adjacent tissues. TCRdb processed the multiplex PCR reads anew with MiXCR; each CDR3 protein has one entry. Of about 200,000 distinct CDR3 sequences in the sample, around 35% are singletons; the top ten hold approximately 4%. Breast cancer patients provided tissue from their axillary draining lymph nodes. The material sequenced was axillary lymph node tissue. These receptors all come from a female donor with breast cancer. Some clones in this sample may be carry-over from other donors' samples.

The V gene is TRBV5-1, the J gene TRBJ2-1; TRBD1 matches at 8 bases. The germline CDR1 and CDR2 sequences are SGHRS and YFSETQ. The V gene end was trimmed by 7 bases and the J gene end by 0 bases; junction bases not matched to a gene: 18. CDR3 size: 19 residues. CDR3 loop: CASGGERTGLKSSYNEQFF. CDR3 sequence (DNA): TGCGCCAGCGGGGGCGAGCGGACAGGGTTGAAGAGCTCCTACAATGAGCAGTTCTTC. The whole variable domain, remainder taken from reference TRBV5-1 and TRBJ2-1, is KAGVTQTPRYLIKTRGQQVTLSCSPISGHRSVSWYQQTPGQGLQFLFEYFSETQRNKGNFPGRFSGRQFSNSRSEMNVSTLELGDSALYLCASGGERTGLKSSYNEQFFGPGTRLTVL.

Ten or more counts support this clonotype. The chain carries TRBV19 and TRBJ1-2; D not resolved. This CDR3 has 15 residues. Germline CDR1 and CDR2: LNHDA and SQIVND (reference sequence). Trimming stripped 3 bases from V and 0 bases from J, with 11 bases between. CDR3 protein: CASSIGRKANYGYTF. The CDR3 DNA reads TGTGCCAGTAGTATCGGACGGAAAGCTAACTATGGCTACACCTTC.

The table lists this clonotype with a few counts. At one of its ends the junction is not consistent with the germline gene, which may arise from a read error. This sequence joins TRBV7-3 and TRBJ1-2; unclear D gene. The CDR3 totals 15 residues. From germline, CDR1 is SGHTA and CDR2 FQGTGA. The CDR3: CASSLSGTANYGYPF. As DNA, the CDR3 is TGTGCCAGCAGCTTGAGCGGCACGGCGAACTATGGCTACCCCTTC.

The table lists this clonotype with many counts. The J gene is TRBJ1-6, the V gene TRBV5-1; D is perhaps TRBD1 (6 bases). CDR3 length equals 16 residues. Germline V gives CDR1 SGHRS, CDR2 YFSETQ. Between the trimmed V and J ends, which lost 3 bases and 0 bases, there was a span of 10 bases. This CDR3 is CASSYGQNSYNSPLHF. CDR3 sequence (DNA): TGCGCCAGCAGCTACGGACAGAACTCCTATAATTCACCCCTCCACTTT.

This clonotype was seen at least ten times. The CDR3 loop is CASSQVRVNRDNYGYTF. The CDR3, as DNA: TGCGCCAGCAGCCAAGTCCGGGTTAACAGGGATAACTATGGCTACACCTTC. The rearrangement joins TRBV4-1 to TRBJ1-2, with D perhaps TRBD1 (6 bases). Germline CDR1 and CDR2: MGHRA and YSYEKL. The CDR3 has 17 residues. V lost 1 base to trimming and J lost 1 base, with 16 bases between them.

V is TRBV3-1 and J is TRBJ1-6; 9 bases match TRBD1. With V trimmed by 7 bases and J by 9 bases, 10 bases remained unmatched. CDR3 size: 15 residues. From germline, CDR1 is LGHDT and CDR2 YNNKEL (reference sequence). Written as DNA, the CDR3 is TGTGCCAGCACTCGCGGGGGACAGGGATTTTCACCCCTCCACTTT. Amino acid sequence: CASTRGGQGFSPLHF.

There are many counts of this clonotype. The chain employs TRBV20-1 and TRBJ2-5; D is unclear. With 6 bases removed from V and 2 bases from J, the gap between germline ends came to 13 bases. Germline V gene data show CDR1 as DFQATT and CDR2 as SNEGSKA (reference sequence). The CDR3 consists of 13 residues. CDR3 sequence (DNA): TGCAGTGCACAATCGGCGAATCAAGAGACCCAGTACTTC. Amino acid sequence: CSAQSANQETQYF.

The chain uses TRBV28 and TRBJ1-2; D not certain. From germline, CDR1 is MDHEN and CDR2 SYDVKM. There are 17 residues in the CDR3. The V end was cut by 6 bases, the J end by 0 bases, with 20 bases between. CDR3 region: CASSPLLRTPANYGYTF. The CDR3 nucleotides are TGTGCCAGCAGCCCATTACTCCGGACCCCAGCTAACTATGGCTACACCTTC.

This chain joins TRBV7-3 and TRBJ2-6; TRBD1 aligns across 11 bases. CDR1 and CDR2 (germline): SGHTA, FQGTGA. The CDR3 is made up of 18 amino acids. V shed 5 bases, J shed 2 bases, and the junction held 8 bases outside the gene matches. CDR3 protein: CASSPSGTGGTGANVLTF. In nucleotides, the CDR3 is TGTGCCAGCAGCCCGTCCGGGACAGGGGGAACTGGGGCCAACGTCCTGACTTTC. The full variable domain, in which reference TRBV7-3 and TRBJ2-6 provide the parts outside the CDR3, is GAGVSQTPSNKVTEKGKYVELRCDPISGHTALYWYRQSLGQGPEFLIYFQGTGAADDSGLPNDRFFAVRPEGSVSTLKIQRTERGDSAVYLCASSPSGTGGTGANVLTFGAGSRLTVL.

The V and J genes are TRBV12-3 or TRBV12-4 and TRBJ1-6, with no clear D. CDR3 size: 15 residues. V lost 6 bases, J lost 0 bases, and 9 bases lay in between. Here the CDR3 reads CASRKGSSYNSPLHF. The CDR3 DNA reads TGTGCCAGCAGGAAGGGTAGCTCCTATAATTCACCCCTCCACTTT.

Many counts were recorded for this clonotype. Written as DNA, the CDR3 is TGTGCCAGCAGTCCAGGGGGTGGGGATGAAAAACTGTTTTTT. It translates to CASSPGGGDEKLFF. The V and J genes are TRBV12-3 or TRBV12-4 and TRBJ1-4; 7 nucleotides line up with TRBD1. The CDR3 covers 14 residues. The V and J ends lost 5 bases and 6 bases, in that order; junction bases with no gene match: 6.

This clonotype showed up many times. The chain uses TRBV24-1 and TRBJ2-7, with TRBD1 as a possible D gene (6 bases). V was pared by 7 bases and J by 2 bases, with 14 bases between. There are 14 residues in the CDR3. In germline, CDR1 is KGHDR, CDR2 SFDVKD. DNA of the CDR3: TGTGCCACCAGCCAGGGGCCACCGACCTACGAGCAGTACTTC. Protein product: CATSQGPPTYEQYF.

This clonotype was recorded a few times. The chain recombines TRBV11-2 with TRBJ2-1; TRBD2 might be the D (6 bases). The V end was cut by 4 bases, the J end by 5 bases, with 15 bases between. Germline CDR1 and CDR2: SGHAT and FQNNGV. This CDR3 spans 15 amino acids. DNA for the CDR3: TGTGCCAGCAGCTACAACACGGGGAGGAACAATGAGCAGTTCTTC. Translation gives CASSYNTGRNNEQFF. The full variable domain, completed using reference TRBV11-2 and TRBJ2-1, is EAGVAQSPRYKIIEKRQSVAFWCNPISGHATLYWYQQILGQGPKLLIQFQNNGVVDDSQLPKDRFSAERLKGVDSTLKIQPAKLEDSAVYLCASSYNTGRNNEQFFGPGTRLTVL.

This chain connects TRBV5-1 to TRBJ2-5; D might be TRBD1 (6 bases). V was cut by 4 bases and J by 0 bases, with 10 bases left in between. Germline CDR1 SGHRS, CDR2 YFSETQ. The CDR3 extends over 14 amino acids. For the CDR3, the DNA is TGCGCCAGCAGCCCCGGACAGCACCAAGAGACCCAGTACTTC. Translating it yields CASSPGQHQETQYF.

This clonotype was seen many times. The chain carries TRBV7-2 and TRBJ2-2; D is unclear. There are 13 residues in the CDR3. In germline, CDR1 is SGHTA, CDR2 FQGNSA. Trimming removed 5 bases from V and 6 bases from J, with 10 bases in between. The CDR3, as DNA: TGTGCCAGCAGCAGAATAAGGGCCGGGGAGCTGTTTTTT. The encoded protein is CASSRIRAGELFF.

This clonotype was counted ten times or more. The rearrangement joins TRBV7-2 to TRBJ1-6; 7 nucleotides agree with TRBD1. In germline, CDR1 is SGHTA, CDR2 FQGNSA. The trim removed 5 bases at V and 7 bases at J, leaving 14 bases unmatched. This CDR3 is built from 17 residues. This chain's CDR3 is CASSPLGSRGGNSPLHF. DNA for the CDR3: TGTGCCAGCAGCCCACTCGGGTCCAGGGGGGGAAATTCACCCCTCCACTTT. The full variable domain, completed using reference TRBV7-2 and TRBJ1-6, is GAGVSQSPSNKVTEKGKDVELRCDPISGHTALYWYRQSLGQGLEFLIYFQGNSAPDKSGLPSDRFSAERTGGSVSTLTIQRTQQEDSAVYLCASSPLGSRGGNSPLHFGNGTRLTVT.

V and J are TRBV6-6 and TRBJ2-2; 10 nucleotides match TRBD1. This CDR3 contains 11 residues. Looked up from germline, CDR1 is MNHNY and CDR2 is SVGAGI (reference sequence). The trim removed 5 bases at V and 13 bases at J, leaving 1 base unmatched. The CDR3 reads CASSRDRGLFF. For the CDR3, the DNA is TGTGCCAGCAGTAGGGACAGGGGGCTGTTTTTT.

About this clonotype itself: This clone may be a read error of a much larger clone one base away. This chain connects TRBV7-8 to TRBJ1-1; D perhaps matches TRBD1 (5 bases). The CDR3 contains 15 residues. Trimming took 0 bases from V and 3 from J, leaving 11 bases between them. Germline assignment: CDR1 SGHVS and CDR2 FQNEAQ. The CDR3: CASSLARGGDTEAFF. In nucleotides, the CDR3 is TGTGCCAGCAGCTTAGCGCGTGGGGGGGACACTGAAGCTTTCTTT.

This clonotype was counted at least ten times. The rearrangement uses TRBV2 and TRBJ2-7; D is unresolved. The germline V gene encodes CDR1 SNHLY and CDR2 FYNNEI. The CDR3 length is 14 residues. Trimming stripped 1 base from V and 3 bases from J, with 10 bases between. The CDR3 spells CASSEDGSVYEQYF. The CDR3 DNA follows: TGTGCCAGCAGTGAAGACGGGTCTGTCTACGAGCAGTACTTC.

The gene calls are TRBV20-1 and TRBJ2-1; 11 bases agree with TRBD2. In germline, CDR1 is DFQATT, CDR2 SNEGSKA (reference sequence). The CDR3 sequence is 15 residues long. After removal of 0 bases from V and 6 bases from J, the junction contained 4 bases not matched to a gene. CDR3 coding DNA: TGCAGTGCTAGAGATGTAGCGGGGGGGCTCAATGAGCAGTTCTTC. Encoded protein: CSARDVAGGLNEQFF.